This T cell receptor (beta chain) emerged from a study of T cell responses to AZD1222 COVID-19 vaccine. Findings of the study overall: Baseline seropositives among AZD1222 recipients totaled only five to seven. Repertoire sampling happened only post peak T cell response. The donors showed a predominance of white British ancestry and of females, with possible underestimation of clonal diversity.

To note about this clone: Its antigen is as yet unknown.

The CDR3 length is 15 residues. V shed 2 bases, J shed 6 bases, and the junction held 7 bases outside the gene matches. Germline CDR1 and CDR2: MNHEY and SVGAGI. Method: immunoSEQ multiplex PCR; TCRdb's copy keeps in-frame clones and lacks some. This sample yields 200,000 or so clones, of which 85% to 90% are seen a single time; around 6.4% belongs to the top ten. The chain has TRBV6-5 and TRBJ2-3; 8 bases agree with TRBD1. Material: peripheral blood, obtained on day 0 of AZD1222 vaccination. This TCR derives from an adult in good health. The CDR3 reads CASSYRGQGQDTQYF. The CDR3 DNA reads TGTGCCAGCAGTTACCGCGGACAGGGACAGGATACGCAGTATTTT.